Each of the 14 T cell receptor beta chains below was sequenced from the same sample in a study of shared clonotypes between healthy human individuals. Sequencing was performed with immunoSEQ multiplex PCR; in TCRdb, only in-frame clones are kept and a portion is missing. This sample has over 700,000 clones, with over 55% found just once. Sequenced sample: memory CD4+ T cells sorted from blood. Subset meaning: CD45RA-negative fraction. The receptors stem from a woman aged 30 to 39 in good health.

Comments on this clone: At the DNA level, this CDR3 is encoded by other sequences in the same sample as well. The genes are TRBV9 and TRBJ2-1, with D tentatively TRBD1 (7 bases). CDR3 length: 13 amino acids. Germline V gives CDR1 SGDLS, CDR2 YYNGEE. Trimming stripped 1 base from V and 6 bases from J, with 8 bases between. The CDR3 DNA follows: TGTGCCAGCAGCGTACAGGGGGGCAATGAGCAGTTCTTC. Protein product: CASSVQGGNEQFF.

The chain links TRBV15 to TRBJ2-5; possibly TRBD2 for D (6 bases). Trimming removed 5 bases from V and 7 bases from J, with 14 bases in between. CDR3 size: 13 residues. Per germline, CDR1 LNHNV and CDR2 YYDKDF (reference sequence). The CDR3 nucleotides read TGTGCCACCAGCCCAGGAGGGCCGTCGACCCAGTACTTC. It codes for CATSPGGPSTQYF.

The chain is built from TRBV29-1 and TRBJ2-5, with D tentatively TRBD1 (6 bases). The CDR3 totals 13 residues. CDR1 and CDR2 (germline): SQVTM, ANQGSEA. Trimming shortened V by 7 bases and J by 5 bases, and 17 bases separated the two germline ends. The CDR3 nucleotides are TGCAGCGCCTGGAGCAGGGGCCGGGAGACCCAGTACTTC. Amino acid sequence: CSAWSRGRETQYF.

The chain is built from TRBV10-1 and TRBJ2-5; D possibly matches TRBD1 or TRBD2 (5 bases each). V was pared by 0 bases and J by 4 bases, with 12 bases between. CDR1 and CDR2 from the germline V gene are WNHNN and SYGVQD (reference sequence). The CDR3 totals 15 residues. CDR3 coding DNA: TGCGCCAGCAGTGAGTCGGGGGAGAGGCGAGAGACCCAGTACTTC. It specifies CASSESGERRETQYF.

This clone was seen once. This chain joins TRBV7-8 and TRBJ2-7; 10 positions agree with TRBD2. V gave up 4 bases and J gave up 4 bases; unmatched junction bases: 4. CDR3 length: 14 amino acids. CDR1 and CDR2 (germline): SGHVS, FQNEAQ. The CDR3, as DNA: TGTGCCAGCAGCTCCCCGGGACTAGCGTACGAGCAGTACTTC. Translated, it gives CASSSPGLAYEQYF.

This clone was counted only a few times. The chain has TRBV20-1 and TRBJ2-3; no clear D. Germline CDR1 is DFQATT and CDR2 is SNEGSKA (reference sequence). The V end lost 5 bases, the J end lost 5 bases, and 5 bases lay between the germline ends. CDR3 size: 10 residues. CDR3 loop: CSAVKDTQYF. The CDR3 coding sequence is TGCAGTGCTGTTAAAGATACGCAGTATTTT.

This clone was counted only a few times. A junction boundary mismatches the germline segment, possibly from a read error. The chain's CDR3 is CASGEGFAYGYTF. In DNA form, the CDR3 reads TGTGCCAGCGGTGAGGGTTTTGCCTATGGCTACACCTTC. V and J are TRBV2 and TRBJ1-2; no reliable D call. CDR1 and CDR2 (germline): SNHLY, FYNNEI. CDR3 length: 13 amino acids.

V and J are TRBV5-1 and TRBJ1-2, with a tentative D call TRBD1 (6 bases). This CDR3 contains 17 residues. The V end lost 0 bases, the J end lost 3 bases, and 18 bases lay between the germline ends. CDR1 and CDR2 from the germline V gene are SGHRS and YFSETQ. CDR3 sequence: CASSLDAFGRGDYGYTF. In DNA, the CDR3 is TGCGCCAGCAGCTTGGACGCGTTTGGCAGGGGAGACTATGGCTACACCTTC.

The rearrangement joins TRBV19 to TRBJ2-1, with D possibly called TRBD1 or TRBD2 (6 bases each). In germline, CDR1 is LNHDA, CDR2 SQIVND (reference sequence). V was clipped by 5 bases and J by 8 bases, with 22 bases between them. There are 16 residues in the CDR3. The CDR3 protein is CASSLYSGVGGYEQFF. CDR3 DNA sequence: TGTGCCAGTAGTCTCTATTCAGGGGTCGGGGGTTATGAGCAGTTCTTC. Full variable domain (remainder filled in from reference TRBV19 and TRBJ2-1): DGGITQSPKYLFRKEGQNVTLSCEQNLNHDAMYWYRQDPGQGLRLIYYSQIVNDFQKGDIAEGYSVSREKKESFPLTVTSAQKNPTAFYLCASSLYSGVGGYEQFFGPGTRLTVL.

The rearrangement joins TRBV2 to TRBJ1-2; D remains ambiguous. CDR1 is SNHLY and CDR2 is FYNNEI in the germline V gene. CDR3 length: 12 residues. V was pared by 9 bases and J by 8 bases, with 16 bases between. The CDR3 DNA is TGTGCCAGTAGATTATCCGGGGAAGGCTACACCTTC. As protein: CASRLSGEGYTF.

The rearrangement links TRBV19 to TRBJ1-2; D is ambiguous. The CDR3 spans 15 residues. V gave up 7 bases and J gave up 0 bases, with 15 bases separating them. Germline V gene lookup returns CDR1 LNHDA and CDR2 SQIVND (reference sequence). Here the CDR3 DNA reads TGTGCCAGTAACCGCGCGGCAGACACTAACTATGGCTACACCTTC. Amino acids: CASNRAADTNYGYTF.

The chain combines TRBV2 with TRBJ1-2; D may be TRBD1 (6 bases). Germline V gene data show CDR1 as SNHLY and CDR2 as FYNNEI. V lost 2 bases and J lost 10, with 20 bases in between. The CDR3 extends over 15 amino acids. CDR3 in amino acids: CASSEIGTSGRAYTF. In nucleotides, the CDR3 is TGTGCCAGCAGTGAAATAGGGACAAGTGGAAGGGCCTACACCTTC.

This clone was seen a single time. The V gene is TRBV7-9, the J gene TRBJ2-2; 8 bases fit TRBD1. The germline gives CDR1 SEHNR, CDR2 FQNEAQ (reference sequence). V lost 2 bases, J lost 3 bases, and 2 bases stayed unmatched. The CDR3 totals 15 residues. The CDR3 DNA sequence: TGTGCCAGCAGCTTATTACAGGGGGACACCGGGGAGCTGTTTTTT. Translated, it gives CASSLLQGDTGELFF.

This clone was seen repeatedly, ten times or more. The V gene is TRBV6-6, the J gene TRBJ1-1; D is perhaps TRBD1 (6 bases). Germline assignment: CDR1 MNHNY and CDR2 SVGAGI (reference sequence). V lost 4 bases and J lost 4, with 19 bases in between. CDR3 size: 16 residues. CDR3 sequence: CASSSYLLGGLTEAFF. CDR3 DNA sequence: TGTGCCAGCAGTTCGTACCTCTTGGGGGGCCTCACTGAAGCTTTCTTT.